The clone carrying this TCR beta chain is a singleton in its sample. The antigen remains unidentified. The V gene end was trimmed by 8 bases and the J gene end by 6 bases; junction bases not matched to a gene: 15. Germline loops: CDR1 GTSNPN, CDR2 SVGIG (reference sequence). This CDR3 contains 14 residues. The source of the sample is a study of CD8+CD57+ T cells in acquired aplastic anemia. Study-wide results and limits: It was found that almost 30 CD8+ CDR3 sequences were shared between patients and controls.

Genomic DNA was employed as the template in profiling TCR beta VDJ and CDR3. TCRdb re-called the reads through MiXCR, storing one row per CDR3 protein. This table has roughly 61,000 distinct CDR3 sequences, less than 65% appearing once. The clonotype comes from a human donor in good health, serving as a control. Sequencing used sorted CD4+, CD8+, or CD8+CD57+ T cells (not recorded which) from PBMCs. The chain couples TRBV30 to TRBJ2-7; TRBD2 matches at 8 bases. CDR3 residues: CASSLAGGGSEQYF. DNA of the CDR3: TGTGCCAGCAGTTTGGCGGGGGGCGGGAGCGAGCAGTACTTC.